This T cell receptor (beta chain) was identified during a study of human T cells and chemical hapten exposure (dated by TCRdb to the early 2020s). About the study as a whole: For sensitization, 2% DPC in acetone was applied to a roughly 2 cm by roughly 2 cm area of upper inner arm skin. Some 29 alopecia patients gave blood for TCR sequencing at one to four time points (pre-sensitization, 2, 6 and 24 weeks). The patient cohort, mostly female, included alopecia areata with under or over 50% scalp involvement, alopecia totalis and alopecia universalis. Throughout the roughly 26-week study period, patients were also given weekly therapeutic DPC doses on the scalp. Patch testing was performed on the upper back with Finn chambers containing 0.01% DPC, and the patch tests were scored after 6 days according to International Contact Dermatitis Research Group standards. The libraries were sequenced as a pool, and the TCR yield per sample differed mostly because of small variations in library volumes within the pool. Patient blood was sampled pre-sensitization (week 0) and at 2, 6 and about 24 weeks after DPC sensitization. In alopecia patients, the study followed how the peripheral blood TCR repertoire changed in vivo over primary and secondary sensitization to diphenylcyclopropenone (DPC), a hapten. The study at large found these results: Compared with pre-sensitization or healthy control sets, expanded TCRs formed significantly more large CDR3 similarity clusters, which is consistent with antigen-driven responses. The number of TCRs above 1 in 1000 frequency did not change with DPC sensitization; there was no evidence of global repertoire structure alterations. Patch test score correlated positively with the number of PT1 expanded TCRs, reaching significance at thresholds 8, 16 and 32 but not at 4. Because all patients had alopecia, a presumed autoimmune disease, the immune response of the patients might differ from that of healthy individuals. Repeated subsampling changed both the strength of the expansion versus patch-test correlation and the threshold at which that correlation became significant.

The library was obtained by RACE. Sequencing used a NextSeq 500. During library preparation, unique molecular identifiers were attached to individual cDNA molecules so that TCRs could be counted quantitatively and reproducibly. For every blood RNA sample, sequencing covered both the TCR alpha and TCR beta chains. The original pipeline was this. A median of around 100,000 TCRs per sample was observed, with a range of about 20,000 to 700,000. The Decombinator software suite was used to annotate V, J and CDR3 in the TCR reads. To make PS versus PT1 abundance plots, every sample was subsampled to the same number of TCRs (28,000). Expanded TCRs were defined as absent before sensitization and observed at least eight times at the 2-week time point. TCRdb reran the public reads through fastp at Q25 and MiXCR, keeping productive beta chains. Records with the same CDR3 protein are collapsed into one entry carrying the most frequent genes and DNA. The V and J calls shown here were made by TCRdb, not taken from the authors' results. A total of around 70,000 distinct CDR3 sequences appear in this sample, around 10% of them only once. The ten largest clones add up to approximately 1.5% of the sample.

The time point label, as the study defines it: patch test 3, about 24 weeks after DPC sensitization. The sample's treatment or condition, from its label and the paper: therapeutic diphenylcyclopropenone sensitization with weekly scalp DPC. At each patch-test visit, blood was drawn before the patch test was applied. Eligible patients were aged 18 to 70, diagnosed with alopecia, deemed suitable for DPC therapy, and excluded if pregnant. Total RNA was extracted from unfractionated whole blood that had been collected in Tempus Blood RNA tubes. CDR1 and CDR2, looked up from the germline V gene, are SGHTA and FQGNSA. V is pruned by 8 bases and J by 8 bases, leaving 12 bases of the junction without a gene match. Inclusive of the bounding cysteine and phenylalanine, the CDR3 is 14 residues long. The kept DNA is CDR3 alone, 42 bases in frame from the first base. At least ten counts were recorded for this clonotype. Its specific antigen is unknown. Base qualities are not provided; no much larger clone lies one nucleotide away.

The TCR sequence derives from a woman between 45 and 60 years old with alopecia areata. Some clones in this sample may be carry-over from other donors' samples. The sequence links TRBV7-2 to TRBJ2-1; 7 bases in the junction line up with TRBD2. The sample in question was whole blood, obtained in connection with sensitization to the hapten diphenylcyclopropenone (DPC). The CDR3 sequence is CASLGASGADEQFF. Read as DNA, the sequence is TGTGCCAGCTTAGGGGCTAGCGGAGCGGATGAGCAGTTCTTC.